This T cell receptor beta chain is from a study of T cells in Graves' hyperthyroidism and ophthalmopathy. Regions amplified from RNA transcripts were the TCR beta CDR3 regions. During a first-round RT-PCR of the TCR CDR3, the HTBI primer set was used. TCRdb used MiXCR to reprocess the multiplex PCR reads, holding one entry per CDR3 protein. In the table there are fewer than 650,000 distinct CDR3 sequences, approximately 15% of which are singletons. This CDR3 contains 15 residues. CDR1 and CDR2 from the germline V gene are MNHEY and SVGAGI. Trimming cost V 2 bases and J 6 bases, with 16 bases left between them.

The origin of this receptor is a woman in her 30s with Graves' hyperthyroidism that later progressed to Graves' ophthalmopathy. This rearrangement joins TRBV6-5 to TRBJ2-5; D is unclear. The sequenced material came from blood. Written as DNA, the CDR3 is TGTGCCAGCAGTTACGAGGCGAGAGGCTCTCAGACCCAGTACTTC. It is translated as CASSYEARGSQTQYF.